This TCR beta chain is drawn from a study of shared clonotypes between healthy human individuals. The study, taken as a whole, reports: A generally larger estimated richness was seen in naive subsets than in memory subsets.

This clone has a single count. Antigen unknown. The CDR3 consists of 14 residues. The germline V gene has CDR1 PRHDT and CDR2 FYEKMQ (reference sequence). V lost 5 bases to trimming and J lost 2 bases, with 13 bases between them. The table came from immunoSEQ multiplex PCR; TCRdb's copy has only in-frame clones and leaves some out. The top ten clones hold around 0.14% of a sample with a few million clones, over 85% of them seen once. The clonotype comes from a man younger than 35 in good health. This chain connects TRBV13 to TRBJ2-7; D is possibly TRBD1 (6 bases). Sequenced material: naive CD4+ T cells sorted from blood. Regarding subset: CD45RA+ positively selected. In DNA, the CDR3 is TGTGCCAGCAGCACTCACAGGGCACCCTACGAGCAGTACTTC. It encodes CASSTHRAPYEQYF. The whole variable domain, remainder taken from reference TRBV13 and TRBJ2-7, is AAGVIQSPRHLIKEKRETATLKCYPIPRHDTVYWYQQGPGQDPQFLISFYEKMQSDKGSIPDRFSAQQFSDYHSELNMSSLELGDSALYFCASSTHRAPYEQYFGPGTRLTVT.